These 13 T cell receptor beta chains share one sample of origin, sequenced in a study of blood T cell repertoires in COVID-19. Some clones are missing from TCRdb's copy, which holds only in-frame ones; the method was immunoSEQ multiplex PCR. The repertoire includes some 180,000 clones, approximately 84% of them detected once, and approximately 7.3% sits in the top ten. The material sequenced was peripheral blood. All receptors derive from a human donor in a cohort sampled during active COVID-19.

The chain recombines TRBV11-1 with TRBJ2-7; D unresolved. In germline, CDR1 is SGHAT, CDR2 FQDESV (reference sequence). The CDR3 runs to 11 residues. Trimming shortened V by 4 bases and J by 5 bases, and 6 bases separated the two germline ends. The CDR3 nucleotides are TGTGCCAGCAGCTCGTCCGACGAGCAGTACTTC. Translated: CASSSSDEQYF. Full variable domain (missing parts from reference TRBV11-1 and TRBJ2-7): EAEVAQSPRYKITEKSQAVAFWCDPISGHATLYWYRQILGQGPELLVQFQDESVVDDSQLPKDRFSAERLKGVDSTLKIQPAELGDSAMYLCASSSSDEQYFGPGTRLTVT.

This clone was picked up one time. The chain carries TRBV5-1 and TRBJ2-7, with 12 bases matching TRBD2. The CDR3 has 15 amino acids. V lost 4 bases and J lost 7; bases outside the gene matches: 9. Germline V gene lookup returns CDR1 SGHRS and CDR2 YFSETQ. CDR3 protein: CASSPGLAGSGEQYF. The CDR3, as DNA: TGCGCCAGCAGCCCCGGACTAGCGGGGTCCGGAGAGCAGTACTTC.

The CDR3 sequence: CASRFPGVYNEQFF. The CDR3, as DNA: TGCGCCAGCAGGTTTCCAGGGGTCTACAATGAGCAGTTCTTC. The chain couples TRBV5-1 to TRBJ2-1; tentative D call: TRBD1 (6 bases). CDR1 and CDR2 from the germline V gene are SGHRS and YFSETQ. The CDR3 runs to 14 residues. Trimming cost V 5 bases and J 3 bases, with 12 bases left between them.

The chain uses TRBV23-1 and TRBJ2-2, with TRBD1 matching over 7 bases. TRBV23-1 is flagged as an ORF with uncertain function. The junction had 11 bases not matched to a gene; V was cut back by 4 bases and J by 6 bases. The CDR3 is 16 residues long. The CDR3 protein is CASSPPDRWYAGELFF. For the CDR3, the DNA is TGCGCCAGCAGTCCCCCGGACAGGTGGTACGCCGGGGAGCTGTTTTTT.

The chain recombines TRBV12-5 with TRBJ1-5; 8 bases line up with TRBD1. The CDR3 is 15 amino acids. Per germline, CDR1 LGHNT and CDR2 FRNRAP. V lost 6 bases and J lost 3; bases outside the gene matches: 7. CDR3 protein: CASGSGQAINQPQHF. CDR3 DNA: TGTGCTAGTGGCTCGGGACAGGCGATCAATCAGCCCCAGCATTTT.

This clone appeared a few times. This chain uses TRBV2 with TRBJ1-5; 7 bases fit TRBD1. V lost 3 bases and J lost 2; bases outside the gene matches: 1. This CDR3 is built from 14 residues. Germline V gives CDR1 SNHLY, CDR2 FYNNEI. The CDR3 reads CASSDGQGNQPQHF. CDR3 bases: TGTGCCAGCAGTGACGGACAGGGCAATCAGCCCCAGCATTTT.

J is TRBJ1-2 and V is TRBV7-9, with TRBD1 matching 7 bases. The CDR3 extends over 14 amino acids. Germline trimming cut 5 bases from V and 2 bases from J; bases unmatched to any gene: 5. Germline V gives CDR1 SEHNR, CDR2 FQNEAQ (reference sequence). The CDR3 DNA is TGTGCCAGCAGCGAGATGACAGGGAACTATGGCTACACCTTC. This gives the protein CASSEMTGNYGYTF.

V is TRBV2 and J is TRBJ2-1; D might be TRBD1 (6 bases). Germline lookup yields CDR1 SNHLY and CDR2 FYNNEI. The CDR3 contains 12 residues. V lost 6 bases, J lost 10 bases, and 13 bases lay in between. CDR3 sequence: CASSREGQEQFF. CDR3 sequence (DNA): TGTGCCAGCAGCAGAGAAGGACAGGAGCAGTTCTTC.

This chain links TRBV5-6 with TRBJ2-3; the D gene is possibly TRBD1 (6 bases). Per the germline V gene, CDR1 is SGHDT and CDR2 is YYEEEE. V lost 0 bases to trimming and J lost 4 bases, with 9 bases between them. This CDR3 is 14 amino acids long. The DNA of the CDR3 is TGTGCCAGCAGCTTGGAACAGGGTTCAGATACGCAGTATTTT. It is translated as CASSLEQGSDTQYF.

The sample holds a few counts of this clone. The chain links TRBV18 to TRBJ1-1; D unclear. The CDR3 loop spans 13 amino acids. CDR1 KGHSH and CDR2 LQKENI come from the germline V gene. The germline V and J ends were trimmed by 3 bases and 1 base, with 6 bases remaining between them. The CDR3 is CASSPQENTEAFF. In DNA form, the CDR3 reads TGTGCCAGCTCACCCCAGGAGAACACTGAAGCTTTCTTT.

The rearrangement links TRBV5-1 to TRBJ1-1; 11 nucleotides line up with TRBD1. The V and J ends lost 4 bases and 4 bases, in that order; junction bases with no gene match: 6. Germline values: CDR1 SGHRS, CDR2 YFSETQ. The CDR3 sequence is 15 residues long. The CDR3 spells CASSDTDRGLTEAFF. DNA of the CDR3: TGCGCCAGCAGCGATACGGACAGGGGGCTCACTGAAGCTTTCTTT.

This clone appeared a single time. The chain combines TRBV30 with TRBJ1-2, with 7 bases aligning to TRBD1. This CDR3 contains 13 residues. Germline lookup yields CDR1 GTSNPN and CDR2 SVGIG (reference sequence). V was clipped by 4 bases and J by 4 bases; unmatched bases: 6. The CDR3 loop reads CAWTPDRAYGYTF. The CDR3 coding sequence is TGTGCCTGGACCCCTGACAGGGCCTATGGCTACACCTTC.

The chain uses TRBV11-2 and TRBJ2-1, with D maybe TRBD2 (5 bases). The length of the CDR3 is 15 residues. Trimming pared 4 bases from V and 6 bases from J, leaving 16 bases between. CDR1 SGHAT and CDR2 FQNNGV come from the germline V gene. CDR3 nucleotides: TGTGCCAGCAGCTATCTAAGAGGGCGTCGCAATGAGCAGTTCTTC. It specifies CASSYLRGRRNEQFF.